One and the same sample provided the 20 T cell receptor beta chains below, sequenced in a study of radiotherapy plus CTLA-4 blockade in lung cancer listed by TCRdb under 2018. Library construction relied on the immunoSEQ multiplex PCR assay. Imported from immuneACCESS, the table was reduced by TCRdb to in-frame sequences with V and J called. These copies leave out some clones; in studies compared against another copy, an unresolved V gene accounts for under half, and the cause of the remainder is not known. This sample comprises approximately 89,000 clones, approximately 82% of them detected only once. The ten largest clones take up roughly 15% of the sample. The material sequenced was peripheral blood, taken from a patient treated with radiotherapy plus ipilimumab. These receptors came from a human donor with non-small cell lung cancer that progressed on radiotherapy plus ipilimumab.

J is TRBJ1-6 and V is TRBV2, with 7 bases identical to TRBD1. The CDR3 has 14 residues. V trimming: 5 bases; J trimming: 10 bases; junction bases outside the gene matches: 8. The germline CDR1 and CDR2 sequences are SNHLY and FYNNEI. CDR3 nucleotides: TGTGCCAGCAGTCTTCGACAGGGCTCCTCACCCCTCCACTTT. Its translation: CASSLRQGSSPLHF.

The chain couples TRBV5-4 to TRBJ1-2; a possible D gene is TRBD1 (6 bases). This CDR3 has 18 amino acids. Trimming removed 4 bases from V and 3 bases from J, with 25 bases in between. Germline V gene data show CDR1 as SGHNT and CDR2 as YYREEE (reference sequence). The CDR3 reads CASSTPPGGRGVYYGYTF. The CDR3, as DNA: TGTGCCAGCAGCACACCACCCGGGGGCAGGGGTGTCTACTATGGCTACACCTTC.

The rearrangement joins TRBV6-1 to TRBJ2-3, with 10 bases that match TRBD2. The V and J ends lost 4 bases and 7 bases, in that order; junction bases with no gene match: 8. The CDR3 sequence is 15 residues long. Germline loops: CDR1 MNHNS, CDR2 SASEGT. Here the CDR3 reads CASSAGTSEVNTQYF. The CDR3 region has the DNA TGTGCCAGCAGTGCCGGGACTAGCGAGGTCAATACGCAGTATTTT.

This clone occurred once. CDR3 region: CASSLDSGRYEQYF. In nucleotides, the CDR3 is TGTGCCAGCAGCTTGGACAGCGGCCGTTACGAGCAGTACTTC. The chain is built from TRBV11-3 and TRBJ2-5, with a possible D match to TRBD1 (6 bases). The J call may be wrong; the DNA end is better matched by TRBJ2-7. Germline V gives CDR1 SGHNT, CDR2 YENEEA. The CDR3 sequence is 14 residues long.

J is TRBJ2-5 and V is TRBV7-2, with 9 bases identical to TRBD1. Germline V CDR1 and CDR2: SGHTA, FQGNSA. This CDR3 has 15 residues. V was pared by 4 bases and J by 5 bases, with 8 bases of the junction left unmatched. CDR3 sequence: CASSSQGAYGETQYF. CDR3 coding DNA: TGTGCCAGCAGCTCACAGGGGGCGTATGGGGAGACCCAGTACTTC.

The chain couples TRBV5-1 to TRBJ2-7; TRBD1 matches at 7 bases. The V segment lost 4 bases and the J segment 6 bases; nucleotides outside the gene matches: 4. Germline V gene data show CDR1 as SGHRS and CDR2 as YFSETQ. The CDR3 totals 12 residues. In DNA, the CDR3 is TGCGCCAGCAGCCTTGGACAGGTCGAGCAGTACTTC. This gives the protein CASSLGQVEQYF.

The CDR3 sequence is CASSSTGGWDAGELFF. The CDR3 DNA is TGTGCCAGCAGCTCGACAGGGGGGTGGGACGCCGGGGAGCTGTTTTTT. The chain carries TRBV7-6 and TRBJ2-2; TRBD1 aligns across 9 bases. The CDR3 spans 16 residues. J lost 6 bases, V lost 4 bases, and 9 bases had no gene match. Germline V gene lookup returns CDR1 SGHVS and CDR2 FNYEAQ.

The rearrangement links TRBV5-1 to TRBJ2-7; 10 nucleotides match TRBD2. CDR3 length equals 18 residues. V shed 0 bases and J 0 bases; nucleotides not matched to a gene: 9. Germline CDR1 and CDR2: SGHRS and YFSETQ. CDR3 region: CASSLVAGGLRSSYEQYF. DNA of the CDR3: TGCGCCAGCAGCTTGGTAGCGGGGGGCCTCAGGAGCTCCTACGAGCAGTACTTC.

The gene calls are TRBV30 and TRBJ2-3, with TRBD1 as a possible D gene (5 bases). V lost 3 bases, J lost 1 base, and 11 bases lay in between. CDR3 length: 14 residues. Germline V gene lookup returns CDR1 GTSNPN and CDR2 SVGIG (reference sequence). CDR3 nucleotide sequence: TGTGCCTGGAGCAACACAGGTGGCACAGATACGCAGTATTTT. This codes for CAWSNTGGTDTQYF.

This clone was seen once. This chain uses TRBV19 with TRBJ2-3, with unresolved D. This CDR3 has 14 residues. Germline V gene lookup returns CDR1 LNHDA and CDR2 SQIVND (reference sequence). Trimming took off 3 bases at V and 1 base at J, with 8 bases between the two ends. Written as DNA, the CDR3 is TGTGCCAGTAGTATCTATCCGGGCACAGATACGCAGTATTTT. Its protein product is CASSIYPGTDTQYF.

The CDR3: CASSPNPSLTNEKLFF. CDR3 DNA sequence: TGCGCCAGCAGCCCGAATCCCAGCTTAACTAATGAAAAACTGTTTTTT. The V call is TRBV5-1, the J call TRBJ1-4, with no clear D. The V gene lost 4 bases and the J gene lost 1 base, with 14 bases spanning the gap. The CDR3 consists of 16 residues. Per germline, CDR1 SGHRS and CDR2 YFSETQ.

This chain links TRBV11-3 with TRBJ2-5, with D uncertain. The CDR3 spans 13 residues. The germline V and J ends were trimmed by 1 base and 5 bases, with 8 bases remaining between them. The germline gives CDR1 SGHNT, CDR2 YENEEA. The CDR3 nucleotides read TGTGCCAGCAGCTTAGGAGGCTTGGAGACCCAGTACTTC. Translated, it gives CASSLGGLETQYF.

V is TRBV11-2 and J is TRBJ2-5, with unresolved D. Deletions cut 5 bases from V and 5 bases from J, with 15 bases between. Germline assignment: CDR1 SGHAT and CDR2 FQNNGV. The CDR3 spans 14 residues. CDR3 region: CASSNLGLWETQYF. In DNA form, the CDR3 reads TGTGCCAGCAGCAACCTAGGTCTTTGGGAGACCCAGTACTTC.

This clone occurred once. The chain has TRBV28 and TRBJ2-2, with D unresolved. This CDR3 comprises 14 residues. V lost 3 bases, J lost 1 base, and 6 bases lay in between. Germline CDR1 MDHEN, CDR2 SYDVKM. The CDR3 nucleotides are TGTGCCAGCAGTTTTGGTCAGAACACCGGGGAGCTGTTTTTT. It is translated as CASSFGQNTGELFF.

This clone occurred a few times. This sample also contains other DNA sequences that code for the same CDR3. The genes are TRBV6-5 and TRBJ2-7; D may correspond to TRBD1 or TRBD2 (5 bases each). Germline loops: CDR1 MNHEY, CDR2 SVGAGI. The CDR3 loop spans 12 amino acids. Trimming cost V 4 bases and J 6 bases, with 10 bases left between them. CDR3 sequence (DNA): TGTGCCAGCAGTTCGGCAGGGAGCGAGCAGTACTTC. As protein: CASSSAGSEQYF.

V gene TRBV11-3 combines with J gene TRBJ2-5, with TRBD1 matching 8 bases. The ends lost 3 bases at V and 1 base at J; junction bases unmatched: 13. The CDR3 contains 18 residues. The germline gives CDR1 SGHNT, CDR2 YENEEA. CDR3 protein: CASSFRWGSGQVQETQYF. The CDR3, as DNA: TGTGCCAGCAGCTTTCGATGGGGATCGGGACAGGTCCAAGAGACCCAGTACTTC. Together with reference TRBV11-3 and TRBJ2-5, the CDR3 gives the full variable domain: EAGVVQSPRYKIIEKKQPVAFWCNPISGHNTLYWYLQNLGQGPELLIRYENEEAVDDSQLPKDRFSAERLKGVDSTLKIQPAELGDSAVYLCASSFRWGSGQVQETQYFGPGTRLLVL.

V is TRBV11-1 and J is TRBJ2-7; 11 bases are shared with TRBD2. The V gene's germline CDR1 is SGHAT and CDR2 FQDESV (reference sequence). The CDR3 has 17 residues. Unmatched junction bases numbered 5, after V lost 1 base and J lost 0 bases. CDR3 protein: CASSLGATSGSSYEQYF. The CDR3 coding sequence is TGTGCCAGCAGCTTAGGGGCAACTAGCGGGAGCTCCTACGAGCAGTACTTC. Filled out from reference TRBV11-1 and TRBJ2-7, the complete variable domain reads EAEVAQSPRYKITEKSQAVAFWCDPISGHATLYWYRQILGQGPELLVQFQDESVVDDSQLPKDRFSAERLKGVDSTLKIQPAELGDSAMYLCASSLGATSGSSYEQYFGPGTRLTVT.

The rearrangement joins TRBV19 to TRBJ1-5, with D tentatively TRBD1 (5 bases). The CDR3 consists of 16 residues. CDR1 is LNHDA, CDR2 SQIVND, per germline (reference sequence). V was shortened by 5 bases and J by 0 bases, with 14 bases between the two germline ends. As DNA, the CDR3 is TGTGCCAGTAGTTTCCGACAGAAAAATAGCAATCAGCCCCAGCATTTT. Translated: CASSFRQKNSNQPQHF. Based on the CDR3 plus reference TRBV19 and TRBJ1-5, the full variable domain is DGGITQSPKYLFRKEGQNVTLSCEQNLNHDAMYWYRQDPGQGLRLIYYSQIVNDFQKGDIAEGYSVSREKKESFPLTVTSAQKNPTAFYLCASSFRQKNSNQPQHFGDGTRLSIL.

V usage is TRBV9 and J usage is TRBJ2-7, with D unclear. V lost 0 bases and J lost 3, with 13 bases in between. CDR1 is SGDLS and CDR2 is YYNGEE in the germline V gene. The CDR3 has 15 amino acids. In nucleotides, the CDR3 is TGTGCCAGCAGCGTAGAGAAAGGCTCTGGCTACGAGCAGTACTTC. It encodes CASSVEKGSGYEQYF.

The CDR3 region has the DNA TGTGCCAGCAGCCTACGACAGGGGAGCTACTATGGCTACACCTTC. As protein: CASSLRQGSYYGYTF. The rearrangement uses TRBV5-8 and TRBJ1-2, with 8 positions matching TRBD1. CDR1 is SGHTS, CDR2 YDEGEE, per germline. This CDR3 region has 15 residues. V lost 4 bases to trimming and J lost 3 bases; unmatched junction nucleotides: 8. Filled out from reference TRBV5-8 and TRBJ1-2, the complete variable domain reads EAGVTQSPTHLIKTRGQQATLRCSPISGHTSVYWYQQALGLGLQFLLWYDEGEERNRGNFPPRFSGRQFPNYSSELNVNALELEDSALYLCASSLRQGSYYGYTFGSGTRLTVV.